This T cell receptor beta chain was sequenced for a study of blood T cell repertoires in COVID-19 (dated by TCRdb to about 2020). About the full investigation: Collaborator samples came from the United States, Italy and Spain and covered acute and convalescent phases of COVID-19. Samples were obtained from the ongoing ImmuneRACE study (first 160 participants) and from some 1,300 subjects provided by 6 global collaborators. Where available, HLA class I and class II types were taken from metadata supplied by the sample provider and were not determined by assay-based typing. The repertoires were made available in a free public database intended to serve as a resource for research on the immune response to SARS-CoV-2. The sample metadata nearly always contained a de-identified subject ID, COVID-19 status, age in years and sex. Subjects who had been exposed to COVID-19, were actively infected with it, or had recovered from it provided the deeply sampled blood TCRbeta repertoires that made up the dataset. The prospective study material was composed of cDNA or gDNA derived from T cells, B-cell-depleted T cells, or PBMCs. Beyond this particular receptor, the publication reports: The quantity of clinical and demographic metadata differed by source and by participant and was supplied without curation.

The collaborating institutions used their own protocols to collect whole blood in K2EDTA tubes. For TCRbeta analysis, collaborators shipped samples as frozen whole blood, isolated PBMCs, or DNA extracted from either of those sample types. TCRbeta CDR3 regions were amplified from genomic DNA by means of the immunoSEQ Assay, a bias-controlled multiplex PCR. The paper's processing steps were these. Within the assay, amplification of reference gene primers was used to estimate how many nucleated cells each sample contained. Sequence reads were collapsed and filtered to measure the absolute abundance of every unique TCRbeta CDR3 rearrangement. Productive Simpson clonality was computed per sample as the square root of Simpson's diversity index over productive rearrangements. TCRdb's version of the immuneACCESS table is confined to in-frame rearrangements and falls short of the full clone set. An unresolved V gene accounts for under half of the shortfall where checked; the remainder is of unknown origin. V and J calls and clone size come straight from that table; D and trimming were deduced from the DNA. This sample has 200,000 to 250,000 clones in its table, and roughly 90% of those were observed once. The ten top clones hold around 2.9% of the sample.

The germline V gene supplies CDR1 ENHRY and CDR2 SYGVKD. CDR3 length: 13 amino acids, cysteine to phenylalanine. Just the 39-base CDR3 DNA is kept, in frame starting at base 1. V is reduced by 7 bases and J by 3 bases, leaving a spacing of 13 bases between them. About this clone: Its antigen target is currently unknown. Within one base of it there is no much larger clone, and no base qualities were kept.

The rearranged segments are TRBV10-3 and TRBJ2-7; TRBD1 could be the D gene, as 7 bases match. The sequenced sample consisted of peripheral blood. The clonotype was recovered from a woman aged 60-70 years with acute or convalescent COVID-19. The CDR3 corresponds to CAITSGGRYEQYF. In nucleotide form, the sequence is TGTGCCATCACGTCAGGGGGGCGCTACGAGCAGTACTTC.